The T cell receptor (beta chain) described here comes from a study of CD4+ T cells in melanoma. On this clone itself: The antigen is undetermined.

Trimming pared 6 bases from V and 8 bases from J, leaving 19 bases between. In germline, CDR1 is MNHNY, CDR2 SVGAGI (reference sequence). The CDR3 sequence is 14 residues long. Assay: immunoSEQ multiplex PCR; the TCRdb copy retains only in-frame clones and omits some. The data show some 15,000 clones, 63% seen once. Findings of the study overall: CD8+ T cell, macrophage and B cell function reportedly correlated with neoantigen-specific CD4+ T cells. In melanoma, neoantigen-specific CD4+ T cells reportedly differed in differentiation state.

V usage is TRBV6-6 and J usage is TRBJ1-2; the D gene is possibly TRBD1 (5 bases). The specimen was cells from a culture (not recorded whether cultured in vitro). The origin of this receptor is a human donor with melanoma. CDR3 amino acids: CASSPGTGWGGYTF. The CDR3 DNA is TGTGCCAGCAGCCCCGGGACCGGCTGGGGCGGCTACACCTTC.